A selection of T cell receptor beta chains follows, all from one sample in a study of cytotoxic CD8 clonotypes in ibrutinib-treated CLL. The data were produced by immunoSEQ multiplex PCR, yet TCRdb's version contains in-frame clones alone and is incomplete. The sample has about 200,000 clones, more than 75% seen once. The sample consisted of PBMCs, taken after 12 months of ibrutinib treatment. The origin of the receptors is a human donor with chronic lymphocytic leukemia. Both conserved end residues are part of each CDR3. The D gene is left open where the match is weak. The size of a clone is reported for some rows only, either as once, few or many, or as a class for expanded clones.

j_call | d_call | clone_size | v_call | cdr3_aa | cdr3_nt
TRBJ1-2 | . | once | TRBV7-9 | CASSLDFYGYTF | TGTGCCAGCAGCCTAGACTTCTATGGCTACACCTTC
TRBJ2-3 | . | . | TRBV5-1 | CASSGAGITDTQYF | TGCGCCAGCAGCGGGGCGGGGATCACAGATACGCAGTATTTT
TRBJ2-7 | TRBD2 | . | TRBV6-6 | CASSPLGGWEQYF | TGTGCCAGCAGTCCCTTGGGAGGGTGGGAGCAGTACTTC
TRBJ1-5 | . | . | TRBV6-1 | CASTKEGIEQPQHF | TGTGCCAGCACTAAGGAGGGAATTGAGCAGCCCCAGCATTTT
TRBJ2-7 | . | . | TRBV6-5 | CASSYSHGTYEQYF | TGTGCCAGCAGTTACTCGCACGGGACATACGAGCAGTACTTC
TRBJ2-3 | . | . | TRBV19 | CASIAKGGIGDTQYF | TGTGCCAGTATTGCTAAAGGGGGGATCGGAGATACGCAGTATTTT
TRBJ1-1 | . | . | TRBV18 | CASSPPGQYTEAFF | TGTGCCAGCTCACCACCAGGACAGTACACTGAAGCTTTCTTT
TRBJ2-1 | . | . | TRBV5-4 | CASSLSLSSYNEQFF | TGTGCCAGCAGTCTGAGCCTCAGTTCCTACAATGAGCAGTTCTTC
TRBJ2-7 | TRBD1 | . | TRBV2 | CASLNPGQVLAYEQYF | TGTGCCAGCCTCAACCCAGGACAGGTCCTCGCCTACGAGCAGTACTTC
TRBJ2-2 | . | . | TRBV28 | CASSSLFGELFF | TGTGCCAGCAGTTCCTTATTCGGGGAGCTGTTTTTT
TRBJ2-1 | . | . | TRBV7-6 | CASSLDSTYDYNEQFF | TGTGCCAGCAGCTTAGATAGTACGTACGATTACAATGAGCAGTTCTTC
TRBJ1-1 | . | . | TRBV7-3 | CASSPTSQNTEAFF | TGTGCCAGCAGCCCGACTTCCCAGAACACTGAAGCTTTCTTT
TRBJ1-1 | . | . | TRBV5-1 | CASSIWIGTEAFF | TGCGCCAGCAGCATATGGATCGGCACTGAAGCTTTCTTT
TRBJ2-6 | . | . | TRBV27 | CASRLFSGANVLTF | TGTGCCAGCAGGCTTTTCTCTGGGGCCAACGTCCTGACTTTC